A single sample gave rise to the 23 T cell receptor beta chains below, sequenced in a study of T cell clonality in common variable immunodeficiency. Repertoires were generated with immunoSEQ multiplex PCR, while TCRdb's copy carries only in-frame clones and drops some. Recorded here are about 40,000 clones, with no singletons, and the ten leading clones hold around 2.8%. The sample consisted of peripheral blood mononuclear cells. All receptors come from a person between 18 and 75 years old in good health.

This clone was seen ten or more times. CDR3 bases read: TGTGCCAGCAGTGAACTAGCGGGGGGGCCTAGCACAGATACG. Its translation: CASSELAGGPSTDT. The CDR3 in full is CASSELAGGPSTDTQYF. This sequence joins TRBV6-1 and TRBJ2-3; 12 bases match TRBD2. The read halts 3 residues ahead of the CDR3 end, with the missing end drawn from the germline J gene. This CDR3 contains 17 residues. Germline V gives CDR1 MNHNS, CDR2 SASEGT. V lost 2 bases, J lost 0 bases, and 3 bases stayed unmatched.

This clone was recorded many times. The CDR3 goes on 3 residues after the read ends, and that part is filled in from the germline J gene. The rearrangement joins TRBV2 to TRBJ2-5, with unresolved D. V dropped 5 bases and J dropped 2 bases, with 3 bases sitting between them. CDR3 length equals 11 residues. CDR1 is SNHLY and CDR2 is FYNNEI in the germline V gene. The sequenced CDR3 bases are TGTGCCAGCAGTTATCAAGAGACC. This gives the protein CASSYQET. The whole CDR3 is CASSYQETQYF.

This clone was counted ten times or more. The CDR3 goes on 3 residues after the read ends, and that part is filled in from the germline J gene. This sequence joins TRBV29-1 and TRBJ1-2; 7 bases map to TRBD1. Germline V gene sequence: CDR1 SQVTM, CDR2 ANQGSEA. The CDR3 spans 14 residues. The CDR3 is CSVAPGEGARGYTF. The CDR3 DNA, read in part, is TGCAGCGTTGCCCCGGGGGAGGGGGCACGGGGC.

This clone was seen many times. Sequencing ends 3 residues short of the CDR3 end; the germline J gene provides the rest. This chain uses TRBV30 with TRBJ1-1, with 7 bases lining up with TRBD1. The CDR3 is 16 amino acids. V trimming: 1 base; J trimming: 1 base; junction bases outside the gene matches: 9. CDR1 is GTSNPN, CDR2 SVGIG, per germline (reference sequence). The sequenced CDR3 bases are TGTGCCTGGAGTGGGAAGACAGGGTGGGGGAACACTGAA. Encoded protein: CAWSGKTGWGNTE. The whole CDR3 reads CAWSGKTGWGNTEAFF.

Ten or more counts support this clone. Read data end 3 residues before the CDR3 end; the end is taken from the germline J gene. V and J are TRBV5-6 and TRBJ2-1, with a weak D call TRBD2 (7 bases). V shed 3 bases and J shed 6 bases, with 10 bases lying between them. The CDR3 covers 13 residues. Germline values: CDR1 SGHDT, CDR2 YYEEEE. The CDR3 region is CASSWGGSNEQFF. The CDR3 bases that were read are TGTGCCAGCAGCTGGGGGGGCAGCAATGAG.

Ten or more counts support this clone. The read ends 3 residues early relative to the CDR3; the germline J gene fills the gap. The rearrangement joins TRBV13 to TRBJ2-1, with a tentative D call TRBD1 (5 bases). The ends were cut back, 6 bases at V and 3 bases at J, with 12 bases in the middle. The CDR3 has 14 amino acids. Germline CDR1 is PRHDT and CDR2 is FYEKMQ (reference sequence). The CDR3: CASRRMGLYNEQFF. Partial CDR3 DNA: TGTGCCAGCAGGCGTATGGGGCTCTACAATGAG.

There are many counts of this clone. The sequenced fragment ends 3 residues before the CDR3 boundary, so the rest is inferred from the germline J gene. The rearrangement joins TRBV18 to TRBJ2-1; D uncertain. CDR3 length: 14 residues. V lost 3 bases, J lost 8 bases, and 14 bases lay in between. The germline V gene has CDR1 KGHSH and CDR2 LQKENI. CDR3 residues: CASSPPYPSDEQFF. CDR3 DNA, as far as it was read: TGTGCCAGCTCACCCCCTTACCCTTCGGATGAG.

This clone was counted at least ten times. The CDR3 end is not reached by the read, which stops 3 residues before it; the germline J gene fills it in. The chain links TRBV6-1 to TRBJ2-7, with 7 bases that match TRBD1. The CDR3 totals 14 residues. The V gene's germline CDR1 is MNHNS and CDR2 SASEGT. V was clipped by 4 bases and J by 5 bases; unmatched bases: 8. CDR3 amino acids: CASSARDRVHEQYF. CDR3 DNA (partial): TGTGCCAGCAGTGCCCGCGACAGGGTCCACGAG.

This clone appeared many times. The read stops 3 residues short of the end of the CDR3; the missing end is completed from the germline J gene. V is TRBV7-6 and J is TRBJ2-7; 7 bases fit TRBD1. The germline CDR1 and CDR2 sequences are SGHVS and FNYEAQ. Germline trimming cut 4 bases from V and 5 bases from J; bases unmatched to any gene: 17. The CDR3 is made up of 17 amino acids. The sequenced CDR3 bases are TGTGCCAGCAGCTCACTCACCTCCGGGACAGACCGCGACGAG. Amino acid sequence: CASSSLTSGTDRDE. In full, the CDR3 reads CASSSLTSGTDRDEQYF.

This clone showed up many times. The CDR3 end falls 3 residues outside the read, so it is completed with the germline J gene. The chain employs TRBV7-3 and TRBJ1-5; D gene uncertain. Looked up from germline, CDR1 is SGHTA and CDR2 is FQGTGA. Trimming shortened V by 0 bases and J by 2 bases, and 20 bases separated the two germline ends. The CDR3 has 19 residues. CDR3 protein: CASSLTVPGLSLGNQPQHF. The sequenced part of the CDR3 DNA is TGTGCCAGCAGCTTAACCGTACCGGGGTTATCCCTCGGCAATCAGCCC.

This clone was found many times. The CDR3 end is not reached by the read, which stops 3 residues before it; the germline J gene fills it in. The genes are TRBV19 and TRBJ1-1, with D possibly matching TRBD1 (5 bases). This CDR3 comprises 13 residues. The ends were cut back, 5 bases at V and 7 bases at J, with 14 bases in the middle. Germline lookup yields CDR1 LNHDA and CDR2 SQIVND (reference sequence). The CDR3 bases that were read are TGTGCCAGTAGTGAAACAGGTTCCCATGAA. It translates to CASSETGSHE. The CDR3 as a whole reads CASSETGSHEAFF.

At least ten counts were recorded for this clone. The read is 3 residues too short to cover the CDR3 end, so that end is filled in from the germline J gene. J is TRBJ2-7 and V is TRBV4-2, with 14 positions matching TRBD2. The germline CDR1 and CDR2 sequences are LGHNA and YNFKEQ. CDR3 size: 16 residues. With V trimmed by 3 bases and J by 5 bases, 6 bases remained unmatched. CDR3 region: CASSHSGLAGADEQYF. The CDR3 bases that were read are TGTGCCAGCAGCCATTCGGGACTAGCGGGAGCCGACGAG.

This clone was seen at least ten times. The read halts 3 residues ahead of the CDR3 end, with the missing end drawn from the germline J gene. The gene calls are TRBV5-1 and TRBJ2-1, with TRBD2 matching 7 bases. With 4 bases clipped from V and 4 bases from J, the junction kept 8 bases outside the gene matches. Germline V lookup: CDR1 SGHRS, CDR2 YFSETQ. This CDR3 comprises 15 residues. The CDR3 here is CASSPGGSKYNEQFF. The sequenced CDR3 bases are TGCGCCAGCAGCCCCGGCGGGAGTAAATACAATGAG.

This clone was detected many times. The read falls 3 residues short of the CDR3 end, and the missing part is taken from the germline J gene. V gene TRBV6-2 or TRBV6-3 combines with J gene TRBJ2-7, with no clear D. Germline-derived CDR1 and CDR2 are MNHEY and SVGEGT. The CDR3 length is 12 residues. The germline V and J ends were trimmed by 4 bases and 1 base, with 5 bases remaining between them. The CDR3 region is CASSSESYEQYF. The sequenced CDR3 bases are TGTGCCAGCAGTTCAGAATCCTACGAG.

This clone was counted only a few times. Sequence at one end of the junction differs from germline and may be a read error. The read ends 3 residues early relative to the CDR3; the germline J gene fills the gap. The gene calls are TRBV20-1 and TRBJ2-1; D is undetermined. CDR3 length equals 15 residues. Looked up from germline, CDR1 is DFQATT and CDR2 is SNEGSKA (reference sequence). The CDR3 here is CSAREASASYNEQFF. The covered CDR3 bases are TGTAGTGCTAGAGAGGCCAGCGCATCCTACAATGAG.

This clone was seen many times. The read gets to within 3 residues of the CDR3 end, and the germline J gene fills in the rest. The chain couples TRBV5-6 to TRBJ2-3; 7 bases align to TRBD1. The CDR3 length is 13 residues. CDR1 is SGHDT, CDR2 YYEEEE, per germline. V gave up 4 bases and J gave up 3 bases; unmatched junction bases: 2. This CDR3 is CASSVDRTDTQYF. Partial CDR3 DNA: TGTGCCAGCAGCGTGGACAGGACAGATACG.

This clone was observed at least ten times. From the germline J gene comes the end of the CDR3, since the read stops 3 residues before it. The rearrangement uses TRBV12-3 or TRBV12-4 and TRBJ2-1; 8 bases match TRBD1. Germline trimming cut 6 bases from V and 3 bases from J; bases unmatched to any gene: 10. This CDR3 region has 16 residues. CDR3 DNA, as far as it was read: TGTGCCAGCAGGCGTCCGGGACAGGTGGACTACAATGAG. Protein: CASRRPGQVDYNE. The CDR3 in its entirety is CASRRPGQVDYNEQFF.

This clone was seen many times. The read finishes 3 residues shy of the CDR3 end, and the germline J gene is used to complete it. The chain couples TRBV7-6 to TRBJ2-2; D possibly corresponds to TRBD2 (7 bases). Trimming removed 3 bases from V and 5 bases from J, with 10 bases in between. In germline, CDR1 is SGHVS, CDR2 FNYEAQ. CDR3 length equals 14 residues. CDR3 bases read: TGTGCCAGCAGCTTGGGGGGGGCGACCGGGGAG. This codes for CASSLGGATGE. The whole CDR3 sequence is CASSLGGATGELFF.

This clone was observed at least ten times. The sequence runs out 3 residues before the end of the CDR3; the remainder is reconstructed from the germline J gene. This rearrangement joins TRBV7-6 to TRBJ2-7; 9 bases fit TRBD2. From germline, CDR1 is SGHVS and CDR2 FNYEAQ. The junction had 8 bases not matched to a gene; V was cut back by 2 bases and J by 0 bases. This CDR3 has 17 amino acids. The CDR3 loop is CASSLNKREAYSYEQYF. The sequenced part of the CDR3 DNA is TGTGCCAGCAGCTTAAATAAGCGGGAGGCGTACTCCTACGAG.

This clone was seen repeatedly, ten times or more. The read ends 3 residues early relative to the CDR3; the germline J gene fills the gap. The rearrangement joins TRBV3-1 (or the pseudogene TRBV3-2) to TRBJ2-2; TRBD2 matches 13 bases. V trimming: 3 bases; J trimming: 6 bases; junction bases outside the gene matches: 4. Germline V gene data show CDR1 as LGHDT and CDR2 as YNNKEL (reference sequence). The CDR3 loop spans 16 amino acids. CDR3 protein: CASSQGLAGMAGELFF. The CDR3 DNA, read in part, is TGTGCCAGCAGCCAGGGACTAGCGGGAATGGCCGGGGAG.

This clone was counted ten times or more. The read comes to an end 3 residues before the CDR3 does, leaving the germline J gene to fill in the end. The rearrangement uses TRBV7-1 and TRBJ2-2, with TRBD2 matching 11 bases. TRBV7-1 is classed as an ORF, of uncertain function. Trimming removed 3 bases from V and 0 bases from J; junction bases left unmatched: 12. The CDR3 is 20 residues long. The CDR3 region is CASSSLIAGGPVANTGELFF. The CDR3 DNA, read in part, is TGTGCCAGCAGCTCCTTGATAGCGGGAGGGCCCGTAGCGAACACCGGGGAG.

This clone was observed many times. Read coverage stops 3 residues before the CDR3 terminus; the germline J gene supplies the remainder. The chain couples TRBV19 to TRBJ1-1, with a possible D match to TRBD1 (6 bases). Trimming removed 4 bases from V and 0 bases from J, with 18 bases in between. The germline V gene encodes CDR1 LNHDA and CDR2 SQIVND (reference sequence). The CDR3 contains 17 residues. The covered CDR3 bases are TGTGCCAGTAGTACCTTAAGCAGGGGCAGGGTGAACACTGAA. It codes for CASSTLSRGRVNTE. The complete CDR3 protein is CASSTLSRGRVNTEAFF. Full variable domain (missing parts from reference TRBV19 and TRBJ1-1): DGGITQSPKYLFRKEGQNVTLSCEQNLNHDAMYWYRQDPGQGLRLIYYSQIVNDFQKGDIAEGYSVSREKKESFPLTVTSAQKNPTAFYLCASSTLSRGRVNTEAFFGQGTRLTVV.

At least ten counts were recorded for this clone. The read ends 3 residues early relative to the CDR3; the germline J gene fills the gap. This chain links TRBV2 with TRBJ1-2; D possibly corresponds to TRBD1 (5 bases). The germline V gene encodes CDR1 SNHLY and CDR2 FYNNEI. V was pared by 4 bases and J by 3 bases, with 9 bases between. This CDR3 region has 13 residues. The DNA read from the CDR3 is TGTGCCAGCAGTGGAGGCAGGGACTATGGC. This gives the protein CASSGGRDYG. The CDR3 reads in full as CASSGGRDYGYTF.